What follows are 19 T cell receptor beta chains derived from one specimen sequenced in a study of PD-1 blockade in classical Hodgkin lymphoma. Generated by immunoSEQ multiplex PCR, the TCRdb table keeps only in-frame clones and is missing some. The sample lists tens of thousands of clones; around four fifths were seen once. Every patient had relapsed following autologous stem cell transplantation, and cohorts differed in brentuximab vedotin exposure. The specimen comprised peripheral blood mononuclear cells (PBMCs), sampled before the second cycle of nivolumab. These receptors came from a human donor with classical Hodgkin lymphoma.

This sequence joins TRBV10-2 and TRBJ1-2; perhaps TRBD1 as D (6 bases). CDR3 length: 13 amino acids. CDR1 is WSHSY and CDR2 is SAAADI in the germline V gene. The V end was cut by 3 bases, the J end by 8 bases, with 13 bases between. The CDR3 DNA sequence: TGCGCCAGCAGTGAAGAACAGGGATACGGCTACACCTTC. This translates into CASSEEQGYGYTF.

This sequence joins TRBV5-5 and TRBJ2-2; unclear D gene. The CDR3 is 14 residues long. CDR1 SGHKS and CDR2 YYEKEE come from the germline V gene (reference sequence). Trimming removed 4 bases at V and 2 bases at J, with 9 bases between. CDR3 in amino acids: CASSRTDNTGELFF. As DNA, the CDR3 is TGTGCCAGCAGCCGGACGGATAACACCGGGGAGCTGTTTTTT.

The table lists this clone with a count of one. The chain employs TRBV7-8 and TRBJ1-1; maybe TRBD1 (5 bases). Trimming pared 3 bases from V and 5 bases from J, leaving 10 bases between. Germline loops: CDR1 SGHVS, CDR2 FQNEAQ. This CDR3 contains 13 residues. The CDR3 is CASSLGGRTEAFF. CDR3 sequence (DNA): TGTGCCAGCAGCTTGGGGGGGAGGACTGAAGCTTTCTTT.

As DNA, the CDR3 is TGTGCCACCAGCAGAGGAGCTAGCGTGTCCTACAATGAGCAGTTCTTC. Translation gives CATSRGASVSYNEQFF. The V and J genes are TRBV15 and TRBJ2-1, with D perhaps matching TRBD2 (6 bases). Germline V gene lookup returns CDR1 LNHNV and CDR2 YYDKDF (reference sequence). Trimming left V 1 base short and J 1 base short, with 11 bases between. CDR3 length equals 16 residues.

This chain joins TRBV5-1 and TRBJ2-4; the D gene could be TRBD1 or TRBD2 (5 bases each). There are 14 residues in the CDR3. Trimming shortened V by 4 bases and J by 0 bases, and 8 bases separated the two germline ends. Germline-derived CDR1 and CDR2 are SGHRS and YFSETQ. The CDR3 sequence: CASSQGTAKNIQYF. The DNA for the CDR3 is TGCGCCAGCAGCCAAGGGACAGCCAAAAACATTCAGTACTTC.

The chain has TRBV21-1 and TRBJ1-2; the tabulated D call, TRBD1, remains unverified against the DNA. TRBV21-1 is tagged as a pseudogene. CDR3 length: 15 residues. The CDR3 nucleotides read TGTGCCAGCAGCGACCTGCTGGGACAGGGGTATGGCTACACCTTC. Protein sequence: CASSDLLGQGYGYTF.

CDR3 sequence reads: CASSPQVAEKLFF. The CDR3 DNA is TGTGCCAGCTCACCTCAGGTAGCAGAAAAACTGTTTTTT. The rearrangement uses TRBV18 and TRBJ1-4; D is undetermined. V was pared by 3 bases and J by 8 bases, with 10 bases between. The V gene's germline CDR1 is KGHSH and CDR2 LQKENI. The CDR3 length is 13 residues.

CDR3 sequence: CASSLVRNEQFF. The CDR3 region has the DNA TGCGCCAGCAGCTTGGTTAGGAATGAGCAGTTCTTC. V and J are TRBV5-1 and TRBJ2-1, with D hard to call. Germline V gives CDR1 SGHRS, CDR2 YFSETQ. The V end lost 0 bases, the J end lost 7 bases, and 5 bases lay between the germline ends. The CDR3 is 12 amino acids.

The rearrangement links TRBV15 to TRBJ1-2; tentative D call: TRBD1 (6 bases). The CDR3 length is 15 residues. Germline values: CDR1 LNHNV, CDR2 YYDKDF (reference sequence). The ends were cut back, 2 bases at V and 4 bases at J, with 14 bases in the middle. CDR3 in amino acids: CATSRSRTASYGYTF. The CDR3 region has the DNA TGTGCCACCAGCAGATCCCGGACAGCTTCCTATGGCTACACCTTC.

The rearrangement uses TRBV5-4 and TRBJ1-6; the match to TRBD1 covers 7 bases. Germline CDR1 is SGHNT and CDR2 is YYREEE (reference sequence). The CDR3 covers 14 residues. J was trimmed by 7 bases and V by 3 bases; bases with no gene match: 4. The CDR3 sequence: CASSWDSRNSPLHF. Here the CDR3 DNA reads TGTGCCAGCAGCTGGGACAGCCGGAATTCACCCCTCCACTTT.

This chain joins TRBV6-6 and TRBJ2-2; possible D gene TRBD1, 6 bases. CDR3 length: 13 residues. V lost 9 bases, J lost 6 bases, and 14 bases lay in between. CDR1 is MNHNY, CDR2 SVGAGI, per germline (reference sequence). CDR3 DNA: TGTGCCAGTCTGAGACAGGATTCCGGGGAGCTGTTTTTT. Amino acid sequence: CASLRQDSGELFF.

The CDR3 coding sequence is TGTGCCAGCACAGGGAACTCTGGAAACACCATATATTTT. Translation gives CASTGNSGNTIYF. The V gene is TRBV6-6, the J gene TRBJ1-3; TRBD1 might be the D (5 bases). V was cut by 7 bases and J by 0 bases, with 7 bases left in between. The length of the CDR3 is 13 residues. CDR1 MNHNY and CDR2 SVGAGI come from the germline V gene (reference sequence).

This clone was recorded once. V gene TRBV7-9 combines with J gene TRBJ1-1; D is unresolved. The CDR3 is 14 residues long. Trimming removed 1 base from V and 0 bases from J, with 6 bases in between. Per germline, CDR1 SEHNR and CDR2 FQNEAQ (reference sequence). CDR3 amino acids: CASSLVTLNTEAFF. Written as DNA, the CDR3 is TGTGCCAGCAGCTTAGTGACTTTGAACACTGAAGCTTTCTTT.

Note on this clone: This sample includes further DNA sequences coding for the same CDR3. This CDR3 reads CATRYQNTGELFF. The CDR3 DNA sequence: TGTGCCACCCGTTATCAGAACACCGGGGAGCTGTTTTTT. The chain has TRBV7-2 and TRBJ2-2, with unresolved D. Trimming took 10 bases from V and 1 from J, leaving 10 bases between them. This CDR3 spans 13 amino acids. CDR1 is SGHTA, CDR2 FQGNSA, per germline.

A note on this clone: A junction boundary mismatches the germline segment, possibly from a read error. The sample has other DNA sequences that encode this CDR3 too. CDR3 region: CASSPIGNSPLHF. The CDR3 coding sequence is TGTGCCAGCAGTCCAATTGGAAATTCACCTCTCCACTTT. The gene calls are TRBV6-5 and TRBJ1-6; D is undetermined. The CDR3 runs 13 residues. Germline V lookup: CDR1 MNHEY, CDR2 SVGAGI.

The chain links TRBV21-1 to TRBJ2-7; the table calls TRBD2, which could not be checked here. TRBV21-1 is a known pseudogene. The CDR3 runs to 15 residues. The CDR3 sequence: CASSPPPGGFYEQYF. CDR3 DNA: TGTGCCAGCAGCCCGCCCCCCGGGGGATTCTACGAGCAGTACTTC.

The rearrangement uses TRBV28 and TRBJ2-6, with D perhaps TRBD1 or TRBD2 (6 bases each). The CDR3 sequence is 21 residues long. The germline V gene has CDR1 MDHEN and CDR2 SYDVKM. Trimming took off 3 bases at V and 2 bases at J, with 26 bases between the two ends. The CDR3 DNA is TGTGCCAGCAGTTTCGTGGGGGCGGGATTCTATTTAAGGACTGGGGCCAACGTCCTGACTTTC. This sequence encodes CASSFVGAGFYLRTGANVLTF.

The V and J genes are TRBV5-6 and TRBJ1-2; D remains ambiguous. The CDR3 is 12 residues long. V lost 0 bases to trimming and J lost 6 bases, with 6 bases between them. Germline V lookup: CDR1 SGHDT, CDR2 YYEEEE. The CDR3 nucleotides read TGTGCCAGCAGCTTGGTGCAGCATGGCTACACCTTC. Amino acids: CASSLVQHGYTF.

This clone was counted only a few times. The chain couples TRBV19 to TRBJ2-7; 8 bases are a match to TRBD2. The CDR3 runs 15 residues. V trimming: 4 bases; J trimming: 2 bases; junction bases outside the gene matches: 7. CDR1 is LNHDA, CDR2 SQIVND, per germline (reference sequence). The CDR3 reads CASSTGGTRTYEQYF. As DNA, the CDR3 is TGTGCCAGTAGTACCGGCGGGACTAGGACCTACGAGCAGTACTTC.